The rows below give T cell receptor beta chains drawn from one sample of a study of OX40 agonist ivuxolimab in advanced cancers. The assay was immunoSEQ multiplex PCR, and TCRdb's table has in-frame clones only and misses some. The sample includes about 73,000 clones, more than 80% of them seen just once. Sequenced material: CD4+ or CD8+ T cells sorted from blood, taken in a trial of the OX40 agonist ivuxolimab. The receptor set was obtained from an adult with an advanced solid tumor such as melanoma, head and neck, liver or kidney cancer. The CDR3 runs from the conserved cysteine through the conserved F or W. D genes are given only for firm matches. Some rows have no size entry. The others give once, few or many, or a class for an expanded clone.

>-|TRBV25-1|TRBJ1-4|-
CASSDRQGPSNEKLFF
TGTGCCAGCAGTGATCGGCAGGGGCCATCTAATGAAAAACTGTTTTTT
>-|TRBV30|TRBJ2-3|TRBD2
CAWSASGLYTDTQYF
TGTGCCTGGAGCGCTAGCGGTCTATACACAGATACGCAGTATTTT
>-|TRBV29-1|TRBJ1-5|-
CSVVEGNQPQHF
TGCAGCGTTGTTGAGGGGAATCAGCCCCAGCATTTT
>-|TRBV6-5|TRBJ2-7|-
CASSQLGAYEQYF
TGTGCCAGCAGCCAACTCGGGGCCTACGAGCAGTACTTC
>-|TRBV7-8|TRBJ1-1|-
CASSFSRGEAFF
TGTGCCAGCAGCTTTTCCAGGGGAGAAGCTTTCTTT
>-|TRBV5-4|TRBJ2-7|TRBD2
CASSLGPGGNYEQYF
TGTGCCAGCAGCTTGGGGCCGGGAGGGAACTACGAGCAGTACTTC
>few|TRBV6-1|TRBJ2-7|-
CAGPYEQYF
TGTGCCGGACCCTACGAGCAGTACTTC
>-|TRBV20-1|TRBJ1-2|-
CSVLDGYTF
TGCAGTGTTTTGGATGGCTACACCTTC
>once|TRBV7-2|TRBJ1-6|TRBD1
CASSSKTGGTDSPLHF
TGTGCCAGCAGCTCCAAGACAGGGGGGACTGATTCACCCCTCCACTTT
>-|TRBV30|TRBJ1-6|TRBD1
CAWSSGQGAYSPLHF
TGTGCCTGGAGTTCCGGGCAGGGGGCATATTCACCCCTCCACTTT
>-|TRBV7-6|TRBJ2-2|TRBD2
CASSSRLAGVTGELFF
TGTGCCAGCAGCTCAAGACTAGCGGGAGTAACCGGGGAGCTGTTTTTT
>once|TRBV30|TRBJ2-5|TRBD1
CASGDRQGRETQYF
TGTGCCTCCGGGGATAGACAGGGCCGGGAGACCCAGTACTTC
>-|TRBV7-8|TRBJ2-6|-
CASSQNDPQSRANVLTF
TGTGCCAGCAGCCAAAATGACCCACAAAGTCGGGCCAACGTCCTGACTTTC
>-|TRBV7-2|TRBJ2-5|-
CASSFVSQETQYF
TGTGCCAGCAGCTTTGTTAGCCAAGAGACCCAGTACTTC
>-|TRBV5-8|TRBJ1-4|TRBD1
CASSRRDSDEKLFF
TGTGCCAGCAGCCGCCGGGACAGTGATGAAAAACTGTTTTTT
>-|TRBV6-6|TRBJ2-1|-
CASSSTDRYNEQFF
TGTGCCAGCAGTTCGACTGACAGATACAATGAGCAGTTCTTC
>-|TRBV7-3|TRBJ2-3|-
CASSPASNTDTQYF
TGTGCCAGCAGCCCGGCCTCAAACACAGATACGCAGTATTTT
>-|TRBV6-1|TRBJ1-1|-
CASSEEGRHTEAFF
TGTGCCAGCAGTGAAGAAGGGAGGCACACTGAAGCTTTCTTT
>-|TRBV7-4|TRBJ1-5|-
CASSFRASNQPQHF
TGTGCCAGCAGCTTCCGGGCAAGCAATCAGCCCCAGCATTTT
>-|TRBV19|TRBJ2-5|-
CASSTRGETQYF
TGTGCCAGTAGTACCAGGGGAGAGACCCAGTACTTC
>-|TRBV5-1|TRBJ1-3|-
CASSPSGYSENTIYF
TGCGCCAGCAGCCCCTCTGGGTACTCTGAAAACACCATATATTTT
>-|TRBV6-6|TRBJ1-1|-
CASSYPGQVNTEAFF
TGTGCCAGCAGTTACCCCGGACAAGTTAACACTGAAGCTTTCTTT
>-|TRBV11-2|TRBJ2-4|-
CASSLAVNVGKNIQYF
TGTGCCAGCAGCTTAGCTGTGAATGTAGGCAAAAACATTCAGTACTTC
>-|TRBV5-1|TRBJ1-2|-
CASSLGTVYGYTF
TGCGCCAGCAGCTTGGGAACTGTCTATGGCTACACCTTC
>-|TRBV10-3|TRBJ2-2|-
CAIGESFLSGELFF
TGTGCCATCGGGGAATCGTTCTTATCCGGGGAGCTGTTTTTT
>-|TRBV7-2|TRBJ1-2|TRBD1
CASSPTDRVYGYTF
TGTGCCAGCAGCCCGACCGACAGGGTGTATGGCTACACCTTC
>-|TRBV4-1|TRBJ2-5|-
CASSQVSRVEETQYF
TGCGCCAGCAGCCAAGTATCCAGGGTCGAAGAGACCCAGTACTTC
>-|TRBV7-2|TRBJ2-1|TRBD2
CASTPGRERYEQFF
TGTGCCAGCACTCCCGGGCGGGAGAGGTATGAGCAGTTCTTC
>-|TRBV13|TRBJ2-7|-
CASSRRQSSYEQYF
TGTGCCAGCAGCCGTCGACAGAGCTCCTACGAGCAGTACTTC
>-|TRBV7-2|TRBJ1-4|TRBD1
CASSPGQGLWEKLFF
TGTGCCAGCAGCCCCGGACAGGGGTTGTGGGAAAAACTGTTTTTT
>-|TRBV28|TRBJ1-5|-
CASSLLGGISNQPQHF
TGTGCCAGCAGTTTACTCGGGGGTATTAGCAATCAGCCCCAGCATTTT
>-|TRBV30|TRBJ2-5|TRBD1
CAWSADRGRRETQYF
TGTGCCTGGAGTGCTGACAGGGGGCGAAGAGAGACCCAGTACTTC
>-|TRBV25-1|TRBJ2-3|TRBD2
CASSLAGSTDTQYF
TGTGCCAGCTCGCTAGCGGGCAGCACAGATACGCAGTATTTT
>-|TRBV7-3|TRBJ1-5|-
CASSLFGQPFVQPQHF
TGTGCCAGCAGCTTATTTGGACAGCCGTTCGTTCAGCCCCAGCATTTT
>few|TRBV15|TRBJ1-2|-
CATSNRNYGYTF
TGTGCCACCAGCAACAGGAACTATGGCTACACCTTC
>-|TRBV7-6|TRBJ2-2|-
CASSESPPGELFF
TGTGCCAGCAGCGAAAGTCCTCCCGGGGAGCTGTTTTTT
>-|TRBV11-2|TRBJ2-5|TRBD2
CASSLDSGSRGGTQYF
TGTGCCAGCAGCTTAGATAGCGGGAGCCGTGGAGGGACCCAGTACTTC
>-|TRBV27|TRBJ2-7|TRBD2
CASSSSGYYEQYF
TGTGCCAGCAGTTCTAGCGGATACTACGAGCAGTACTTC
>-|TRBV5-1|TRBJ2-7|TRBD2
CASSQGTSGRYEQYF
TGCGCCAGCAGCCAAGGGACTAGCGGGAGGTACGAGCAGTACTTC
>-|TRBV12-5|TRBJ2-1|TRBD2
CASGPGLAGNNEQFF
TGTGCTAGTGGACCTGGACTAGCGGGAAACAATGAGCAGTTCTTC
>-|TRBV20-1|TRBJ2-1|-
CSAGPYNEQFF
TGCAGTGCGGGGCCCTACAATGAGCAGTTCTTC
>-|TRBV7-7|TRBJ2-5|TRBD1
CASSASPGGQETQYF
TGTGCTAGCAGCGCGTCCCCAGGGGGACAAGAGACCCAGTACTTC
>-|TRBV21-1|TRBJ2-3|-
CASSKVEGTLRTSSTDTQYF
TGTGCCAGCAGCAAAGTGGAAGGGACCCTGCGGACTTCTAGCACAGATACGCAGTATTTT
>-|TRBV5-4|TRBJ1-2|TRBD1
CASSQGQNYGYTF
TGTGCCAGCAGCCAGGGACAGAACTATGGCTACACCTTC
>-|TRBV11-2|TRBJ1-1|-
CASSLDGRAGDTEAFF
TGTGCCAGCAGCTTAGATGGGAGGGCCGGGGACACTGAAGCTTTCTTT
>-|TRBV29-1|TRBJ1-3|TRBD1
CSANRGSGNTIYF
TGCAGCGCAAACAGGGGCTCTGGAAACACCATATATTTT
>-|TRBV19|TRBJ1-2|-
CASSIRQDSGYGYTF
TGTGCCAGTAGTATCCGACAGGATAGTGGGTATGGCTACACCTTC
>-|TRBV25-1|TRBJ2-7|TRBD1
CASETRDSPYEQYF
TGTGCCAGCGAAACCCGGGACAGCCCCTACGAGCAGTACTTC
>-|TRBV10-3|TRBJ1-2|-
CAISADSYGYTF
TGTGCCATCAGTGCTGATTCCTATGGCTACACCTTC
>-|TRBV7-2|TRBJ2-2|-
CASRSGRRGGELFF
TGTGCCAGCAGGAGTGGGCGTCGGGGCGGGGAGCTGTTTTTT
>-|TRBV29-1|TRBJ2-5|TRBD2
CSVDRYAGVRETQYF
TGCAGCGTTGATCGCTATGCGGGAGTACGGGAGACCCAGTACTTC
>once|TRBV5-4|TRBJ2-7|TRBD2
CASSASLAADYEQYF
TGTGCCAGCAGCGCAAGTCTAGCGGCTGATTACGAGCAGTACTTC
>-|TRBV5-5|TRBJ2-3|-
CASTTRELADAVGQYF
TGTGCCAGCACCACCAGGGAACTAGCAGACGCTGTGGGGCAGTATTTT
>-|TRBV28|TRBJ2-1|TRBD2
CASNLISGSIYNEQFF
TGTGCCAGCAATTTGATTAGCGGGAGTATATACAATGAGCAGTTCTTC
>-|TRBV5-4|TRBJ2-2|-
CASSSRRGRSGELFF
TGTGCCAGCAGCTCTCGGAGGGGCAGATCCGGGGAGCTGTTTTTT